This T cell receptor (beta chain) appears in the sequencing data of a study of neurological immune-mediated disorders. It was by 5'RACE with 10-nucleotide random UMIs that the cDNA was made. TCRdb passed the 5' RACE reads through MiXCR, listing each CDR3 protein once. This table holds 45,000 to 50,000 distinct CDR3 sequences, 20% to 30% found once. The table lists this clonotype with many counts. Among the participants, healthy controls were blood bank volunteers in Maryland, USA. Unsorted libraries came from 2 million PBMCs stored at -80 °C. Sequencing was performed on PBMCs. This receptor was taken from a woman aged 70-85 years in good health.

CDR3 region: CASSLGDRASTGELFF. CDR3 bases: TGTGCCAGCAGCTTGGGGGACAGGGCCTCAACCGGGGAGCTGTTTTTT. V is TRBV7-2 and J is TRBJ2-2; 9 nucleotides align to TRBD1. The CDR3 is 16 amino acids. Germline lookup yields CDR1 SGHTA and CDR2 FQGNSA. The ends lost 3 bases at V and 5 bases at J; junction bases unmatched: 7.